This T cell receptor (beta chain) was documented in a study of cytomegalovirus exposure and HLA in healthy donors. Study findings and constraints: Beyond CMV serostatus, there was no information to go on about immune exposure. Per a later analysis, HLA-associated TCR beta chains showed more clonal expansion than other, equally common TCR beta chains.

The donors (healthy individuals) were bone marrow donors. Trimming stripped 0 bases from V and 0 bases from J, with 9 bases between. There are 16 residues in the CDR3. Per germline, CDR1 SGHNT and CDR2 YYREEE (reference sequence). Primers: 60 Vbeta forward and 13 Jbeta reverse. The assay was immunoSEQ multiplex PCR, and TCRdb's table has in-frame clones only and misses some. The sample consists of more than 95,000 clones, around 72% of them appearing once. About this clone itself: The antigen remains undetermined.

This clonotype was obtained from a male donor in good health and CMV-seronegative. Sequenced input: PBMCs. The rearrangement joins TRBV5-4 to TRBJ2-2, with no clear D. The chain's CDR3 is CASSLAGLANTGELFF. The CDR3 DNA reads as TGTGCCAGCAGCTTGGCCGGTCTAGCGAACACCGGGGAGCTGTTTTTT.